A single sample gave rise to the 7 T cell receptor beta chains below, sequenced in a study of T-cell reconstitution after alpha-beta-depleted transplantation in children. Molecular barcoding with unique molecular identifiers was used for the TCRbeta library. From the PCR reads, TCRdb called clonotypes with MiXCR, one entry per CDR3 protein. The repertoire has about 20,000 distinct CDR3 sequences, under 15% of them found once; the top ten carry approximately 35%. Sequenced material: PBMCs, mostly from graft donor cells, taken 60 days after TCRalphabeta/CD19-depleted stem cell transplant. These TCRs come from a female patient between 2 and 15 years old who had a stem cell transplant for congenital amegakaryocytic thrombocytopenia, so the T cells may come from the graft donor.

This clonotype was seen a few times. This chain uses TRBV28 with TRBJ2-5, with TRBD2 matching 14 bases. Germline V gives CDR1 MDHEN, CDR2 SYDVKM. J lost 2 bases, V lost 2 bases, and 1 base had no gene match. The CDR3 is made up of 16 amino acids. The CDR3 is CASSLGTSGSQETQYF. CDR3 bases: TGTGCCAGCAGTTTAGGGACTAGCGGGAGTCAAGAGACCCAGTACTTC. The full variable domain, rest sourced from reference TRBV28 and TRBJ2-5, is DVKVTQSSRYLVKRTGEKVFLECVQDMDHENMFWYRQDPGLGLRLIYFSYDVKMKEKGDIPEGYSVSREKKERFSLILESASTNQTSMYLCASSLGTSGSQETQYFGPGTRLLVL.

By share, this clonotype counts as medium-sized. The rearrangement joins TRBV12-3 or TRBV12-4 to TRBJ2-5; 9 bases are shared with TRBD2. Losses at the gene ends were 3 bases for V and 4 bases for J; bases not matched to a gene: 9. This CDR3 contains 16 residues. The CDR3 region has the DNA TGTGCCAGCAGTTTGTATAGCGGGAGATGGGGAGAGACCCAGTACTTC. Amino acid sequence: CASSLYSGRWGETQYF.

This clonotype was seen many times. The chain couples TRBV7-6 to TRBJ2-2; D might be TRBD1 (8 bases). CDR1 is SGHVS and CDR2 is FNYEAQ in the germline V gene. This CDR3 has 15 amino acids. Trimming removed 0 bases at V and 5 bases at J, with 10 bases between. Written as DNA, the CDR3 is TGTGCCAGCAGCTTAGCACAGGGGGGGACCGGGGAGCTGTTTTTT. It codes for CASSLAQGGTGELFF.

This clonotype came up many times. The gene calls are TRBV27 and TRBJ2-3; 9 nucleotides line up with TRBD1. The CDR3 loop spans 14 amino acids. The junction had 8 bases not matched to a gene; V was cut back by 11 bases and J by 2 bases. The germline V gene has CDR1 MNHEY and CDR2 SMNVEV (reference sequence). CDR3 loop: CAPGQGIHTDTQYF. CDR3 coding DNA: TGTGCCCCCGGACAGGGGATTCACACAGATACGCAGTATTTT.

This clonotype occurred many times. The chain employs TRBV11-2 and TRBJ2-7; 7 bases align to TRBD2. Germline CDR1 and CDR2: SGHAT and FQNNGV. The CDR3 is made up of 16 amino acids. Losses at the gene ends were 2 bases for V and 2 bases for J; bases not matched to a gene: 9. The CDR3 loop is CASSLRGRAPAYEQYF. CDR3 coding DNA: TGTGCCAGCAGCTTACGTGGGAGGGCCCCAGCCTACGAGCAGTACTTC.

Ten or more counts support this clonotype. The rearrangement uses TRBV6-4 and TRBJ2-3, with 7 nucleotides matching TRBD2. The CDR3 runs 14 residues. V lost 3 bases to trimming and J lost 2 bases; unmatched junction nucleotides: 2. The germline V gene encodes CDR1 MRHNA and CDR2 SNTAGT. CDR3 in DNA: TGTGCCAGCAGTGAAAGCGGGGCCACAGATACGCAGTATTTT. Amino acids: CASSESGATDTQYF.

The table lists this clonotype with many counts. The V call is TRBV20-1, the J call TRBJ2-7; D is possibly TRBD2 (6 bases). V lost 6 bases and J lost 5, with 23 bases in between. The germline V gene encodes CDR1 DFQATT and CDR2 SNEGSKA (reference sequence). CDR3 size: 15 residues. CDR3 sequence reads: CSALVGGIRPHEQYF. As DNA, the CDR3 is TGCAGTGCGCTAGTGGGGGGAATACGCCCCCACGAGCAGTACTTC.